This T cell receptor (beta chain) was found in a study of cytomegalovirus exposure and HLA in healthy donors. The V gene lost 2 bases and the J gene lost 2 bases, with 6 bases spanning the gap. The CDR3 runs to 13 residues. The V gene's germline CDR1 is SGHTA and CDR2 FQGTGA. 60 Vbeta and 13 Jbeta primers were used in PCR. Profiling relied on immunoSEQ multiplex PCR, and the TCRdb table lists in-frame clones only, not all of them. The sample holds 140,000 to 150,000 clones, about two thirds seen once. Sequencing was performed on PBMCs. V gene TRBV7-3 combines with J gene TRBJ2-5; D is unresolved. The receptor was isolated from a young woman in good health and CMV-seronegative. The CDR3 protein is CASSLESQETQYF. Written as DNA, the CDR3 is TGTGCCAGCAGCTTAGAGAGTCAAGAGACCCAGTACTTC.